Listed below are T cell receptor beta chains from one sample, sequenced in a study of blood T cell repertoires in COVID-19. Method: immunoSEQ multiplex PCR; TCRdb's copy keeps in-frame clones and lacks some. The sample contains 30,000 to 45,000 clones, roughly 80% of which appear only once. The sequencing input was peripheral blood. These receptors originate from a man aged 60 to 69 in a cohort sampled during active COVID-19. Each CDR3 is given without its conserved first and last residue. A D gene is named only where the DNA matches it firmly. Clone sizes are given selectively: once, few, many, or a class where the clone is expanded.

length: 13
J: TRBJ2-1
V: TRBV18
D: TRBD1
size: once
CDR3: ASSAGQGGRSEQF

length: 14
J: TRBJ2-1
V: TRBV28
D: TRBD2
size: NA
CDR3: ASSLSAAGAGNEQF

length: 14
J: TRBJ2-5
V: TRBV19
D: TRBD2
size: NA
CDR3: ASSTPSGTSGPTQY

length: 13
J: TRBJ2-6
V: TRBV5-1
D: NA
size: NA
CDR3: ASSSPVAGANVLT

length: 12
J: TRBJ2-1
V: TRBV6-2/TRBV6-3
D: TRBD2
size: NA
CDR3: ASSLALAGNEQF

length: 10
J: TRBJ1-1
V: TRBV2
D: TRBD1
size: NA
CDR3: ASSPGQGRTF

length: 13
J: TRBJ2-5
V: TRBV10-3
D: NA
size: NA
CDR3: AISRSGGYQETQY

length: 12
J: TRBJ2-2
V: TRBV5-4
D: NA
size: NA
CDR3: ASSLGGNTGELF

length: 14
J: TRBJ1-3
V: TRBV6-5
D: NA
size: NA
CDR3: ASSYGLAGVGNTIY

length: 13
J: TRBJ2-5
V: TRBV5-5
D: TRBD2
size: NA
CDR3: ASSLNSGGAETQY

length: 12
J: TRBJ1-2
V: TRBV5-1
D: TRBD1
size: NA
CDR3: ASSLGGQGDGYT

length: 12
J: TRBJ2-7
V: TRBV14
D: NA
size: NA
CDR3: ASSQGQFSYEQY

length: 11
J: TRBJ2-1
V: TRBV19
D: NA
size: NA
CDR3: ASSRARDNEQF

length: 13
J: TRBJ1-1
V: TRBV7-9
D: NA
size: once
CDR3: ASSPSSGWRTEAF

length: 16
J: TRBJ2-2
V: TRBV28
D: TRBD2
size: once
CDR3: ASSSTRTSAIISGELF

length: 15
J: TRBJ1-2
V: TRBV30
D: TRBD1
size: NA
CDR3: AWSLPGTGVLNYGYT

length: 12
J: TRBJ1-5
V: TRBV11-3
D: TRBD1
size: NA
CDR3: ASSEGTGGQPQH

length: 16
J: TRBJ2-2
V: TRBV7-3
D: TRBD2
size: NA
CDR3: ASSSGTSGSLVTGELF

length: 14
J: TRBJ2-1
V: TRBV19
D: TRBD2
size: NA
CDR3: ASSQPGLAGHNEQF

length: 14
J: TRBJ2-5
V: TRBV7-9
D: NA
size: NA
CDR3: ASSSKTGSHQETQY

length: 14
J: TRBJ1-5
V: TRBV2
D: NA
size: NA
CDR3: ASREGSWGIGQPQH

length: 13
J: TRBJ2-5
V: TRBV11-2
D: NA
size: NA
CDR3: ASSLFGGGGETQY

length: 13
J: TRBJ1-1
V: TRBV19
D: NA
size: NA
CDR3: ASIPTGRGNTEAF

length: 13
J: TRBJ2-3
V: TRBV10-3
D: NA
size: NA
CDR3: AIRRRGAREDTQY

length: 12
J: TRBJ1-1
V: TRBV7-2
D: TRBD1
size: NA
CDR3: ASSPQTGSTEAF

length: 11
J: TRBJ2-5
V: TRBV10-3
D: NA
size: NA
CDR3: ATTRGREETQY

length: 12
J: TRBJ2-7
V: TRBV5-1
D: TRBD1
size: NA
CDR3: ASSATGDAYEQY

length: 12
J: TRBJ1-2
V: TRBV6-2/TRBV6-3
D: TRBD1
size: few
CDR3: ASSSYRGSGGYT

length: 11
J: TRBJ2-7
V: TRBV30
D: TRBD2
size: NA
CDR3: AWATGLNYEQY

length: 10
J: TRBJ1-5
V: TRBV2
D: NA
size: NA
CDR3: ASSDRSQPQH

length: 14
J: TRBJ1-2
V: TRBV7-9
D: NA
size: NA
CDR3: ASSRTGQRSDYGYT